One sample yielded the 9 T cell receptor beta chains listed below, sequenced in a study of CD8 T cells in Susac syndrome. RNA totalling about 0.45 to 1 ug underwent reverse transcription with random hexamers. Using its own MiXCR run on the immunoSEQ multiplex PCR reads, TCRdb lists one record per CDR3 protein. This sample carries about 210,000 distinct CDR3 sequences, 95% of them seen once, and the ten largest clones take 0.085% to 0.1%. The sequenced sample consisted of CD4+ T cells from PBMCs. These receptor sequences come from a human donor with multiple sclerosis.

The rearrangement links TRBV27 to TRBJ2-7; TRBD2 might be the D (5 bases). The V end was cut by 5 bases, the J end by 0 bases, with 14 bases between. The CDR3 length is 15 residues. The V gene's germline CDR1 is MNHEY and CDR2 SMNVEV (reference sequence). The CDR3 DNA sequence: TGTGCCAGCAGTCGGCGGGCGCAGAGCTCCTACGAGCAGTACTTC. Amino acid sequence: CASSRRAQSSYEQYF.

The chain links TRBV3-1 to TRBJ2-1; 11 positions match TRBD1. J lost 10 bases, V lost 4 bases, and 12 bases had no gene match. Germline V gene sequence: CDR1 LGHDT, CDR2 YNNKEL (reference sequence). The CDR3 totals 16 residues. CDR3 sequence: CASSLETGTGGGEQFF. CDR3 in DNA: TGTGCCAGCAGCCTGGAAACCGGGACAGGGGGAGGAGAGCAGTTCTTC.

The gene calls are TRBV14 and TRBJ1-1; D unresolved. The CDR3 consists of 15 residues. Trimming took 4 bases from V and 3 from J, leaving 15 bases between them. Germline values: CDR1 SGHDN, CDR2 FVKESK. CDR3 sequence: CASSRGFPADTEAFF. The CDR3 nucleotides read TGTGCCAGCAGCCGAGGGTTCCCTGCGGACACTGAAGCTTTCTTT.

CDR3 amino acids: CASSPRRTSGHDEQFF. In DNA, the CDR3 is TGTGCCAGCAGTCCCCGCCGGACTAGCGGTCACGATGAGCAGTTCTTC. The chain couples TRBV27 to TRBJ2-1; 10 positions agree with TRBD2. In germline, CDR1 is MNHEY, CDR2 SMNVEV (reference sequence). This CDR3 region has 16 residues. The V and J ends lost 5 bases and 8 bases, in that order; junction bases with no gene match: 12.

The chain uses TRBV3-1 and TRBJ2-6; D is ambiguous. Trimming cost V 1 base and J 0 bases, with 16 bases left between them. CDR3 length: 19 amino acids. CDR1 and CDR2 (germline): LGHDT, YNNKEL (reference sequence). The CDR3 sequence: CASSQAQIWPSSGANVLTF. CDR3 sequence (DNA): TGTGCCAGCAGCCAAGCCCAGATTTGGCCCAGCTCTGGGGCCAACGTCCTGACTTTC.

The chain recombines TRBV7-2 with TRBJ1-5, with 11 bases lining up with TRBD1. CDR1 is SGHTA and CDR2 is FQGNSA in the germline V gene. The CDR3 totals 16 residues. With 4 bases clipped from V and 8 bases from J, the junction kept 10 bases outside the gene matches. CDR3 bases: TGTGCCAGCAGCTACCCGGACAGGGGGCCGGGGGAGCCCCAGCATTTT. The encoded protein is CASSYPDRGPGEPQHF.

The gene calls are TRBV25-1 and TRBJ2-6, with D tentatively TRBD1 (6 bases). The germline V gene has CDR1 MGHDK and CDR2 SYGVNS. CDR3 length: 20 amino acids. V lost 10 bases and J lost 2, with 30 bases in between. Written as DNA, the CDR3 is TGTGCCACTCAGGGGCGATTTGTTAGTTGGATCCTTGCTGGGGCCAACGTCCTGACTTTC. Its protein is CATQGRFVSWILAGANVLTF.

The chain uses TRBV24-1 and TRBJ2-1, with 14 bases fitting TRBD2. The CDR3 loop spans 13 amino acids. The J segment lost 8 bases and the V segment lost 9 bases, leaving 2 bases of the junction unmatched. Germline V lookup: CDR1 KGHDR, CDR2 SFDVKD. The CDR3 region is CATGTSGSHEQFF. The CDR3 DNA follows: TGTGCCACCGGGACTAGCGGGAGTCATGAGCAGTTCTTC.

CDR3 sequence (DNA): TGTGCCAGCAGCGCCGGACTAGCGGGATATAGCACAGATACGCAGTATTTT. Translated: CASSAGLAGYSTDTQYF. This rearrangement joins TRBV13 to TRBJ2-3, with TRBD2 identical over 12 bases. The junction had 6 bases not matched to a gene; V was cut back by 5 bases and J by 0 bases. CDR1 PRHDT and CDR2 FYEKMQ come from the germline V gene (reference sequence). This CDR3 spans 17 amino acids.